This is a list of T cell receptor beta chains from one sample in a study of T cells in Graves' hyperthyroidism and ophthalmopathy. TCRdb processed the multiplex PCR reads anew with MiXCR; each CDR3 protein has one entry. The data hold 450,000 to 700,000 distinct CDR3 sequences, with around 46% observed a single time. Material for sequencing was peripheral blood or thyroid tissue (not recorded which). The receptors derive from an adult woman with Graves' disease, either hyperthyroidism or ophthalmopathy (not recorded which). The CDR3 runs from the conserved cysteine through the conserved F or W. Each record gives: J gene, D gene, V gene, clone size, CDR3 DNA, CDR3 protein. D genes are given only for firm matches. Some rows have no size entry. The others give once, few or many, or a class for an expanded clone.

J: TRBJ1-1
D: TRBD1
V: TRBV10-3
size: NA
DNA: TGTGCCATCAGTCCAAACAGGGGACGTAGGCACACTGAAGCTTTCTTT
CDR3: CAISPNRGRRHTEAFF

J: TRBJ1-2
D: NA
V: TRBV5-1
size: NA
DNA: TGCGCCAGCAGCTTGACCAGGGGCGGAAACTATGGCTACACCTTC
CDR3: CASSLTRGGNYGYTF

J: TRBJ1-4
D: TRBD1
V: TRBV7-9
size: NA
DNA: TGTGCCAGCAGCGGAACAGGGGGCACCTATGAAAAACTGTTTTTT
CDR3: CASSGTGGTYEKLFF

J: TRBJ2-5
D: NA
V: TRBV19
size: NA
DNA: TGTGCCAGTAGTAGTTGGGGTGAAGAGACCCAGTACTTC
CDR3: CASSSWGEETQYF

J: TRBJ1-2
D: NA
V: TRBV5-6
size: NA
DNA: TGTGCCAGCAGCTCGGTGGGGGGCTACAACTATGGCTACACCTTC
CDR3: CASSSVGGYNYGYTF

J: TRBJ2-7
D: TRBD1
V: TRBV10-3
size: NA
DNA: TGTGCCACTAAGGGACAGGACTCCTACGAGCAGTACTTC
CDR3: CATKGQDSYEQYF

J: TRBJ1-6
D: TRBD1
V: TRBV25-1
size: NA
DNA: TGTGCCAGCAGCCCTCTTGCGGCGACAGGGAAATCACCCCTCCACTTT
CDR3: CASSPLAATGKSPLHF

J: TRBJ2-5
D: NA
V: TRBV29-1
size: NA
DNA: TGCAGCGTTGAAGTCGCGGGACGGCAAGAGACCCAGTACTTC
CDR3: CSVEVAGRQETQYF

J: TRBJ1-2
D: NA
V: TRBV28
size: NA
DNA: TGTGCCAGCACCGATCCCGGAGGATACTATGGCTACACCTTC
CDR3: CASTDPGGYYGYTF

J: TRBJ2-5
D: NA
V: TRBV7-2
size: many
DNA: TGTGCCAGCAGCCCCGATAGGGGAGTAAGGGAGACCCAGTACTTC
CDR3: CASSPDRGVRETQYF